Sequencing of this TCR beta chain was carried out in a study of human T cells and chemical hapten exposure. MiXCR, applied by TCRdb to the RACE reads, yields one record per CDR3 protein. The sample includes over 85,000 distinct CDR3 sequences, 9.5% to 15% of them seen just once. This clonotype was seen more than once but under ten times. What it recognizes is unknown. This CDR3 is 15 amino acids long. Trimming stripped 1 base from V and 1 base from J, with 8 bases between. Looked up from germline, CDR1 is MGHRA and CDR2 is YSYEKL. The study, taken as a whole, reports: Because they had alopecia, donors may respond immunologically unlike healthy people.

Specified time point: patch test 1, 2 weeks after DPC sensitization. The sample's treatment: therapeutic diphenylcyclopropenone sensitization with weekly scalp DPC. This clonotype originated in a woman aged 35 to 49 with alopecia areata. Some clones in this sample may be carry-over from other donors' samples. Sample: whole blood, taken in connection with sensitization to the hapten diphenylcyclopropenone (DPC). The chain has TRBV4-1 and TRBJ1-5; no clear D. CDR3 sequence: CASSQVRNSNQPQHF. For the CDR3, the DNA is TGCGCCAGCAGCCAAGTTAGGAACAGCAATCAGCCCCAGCATTTT.